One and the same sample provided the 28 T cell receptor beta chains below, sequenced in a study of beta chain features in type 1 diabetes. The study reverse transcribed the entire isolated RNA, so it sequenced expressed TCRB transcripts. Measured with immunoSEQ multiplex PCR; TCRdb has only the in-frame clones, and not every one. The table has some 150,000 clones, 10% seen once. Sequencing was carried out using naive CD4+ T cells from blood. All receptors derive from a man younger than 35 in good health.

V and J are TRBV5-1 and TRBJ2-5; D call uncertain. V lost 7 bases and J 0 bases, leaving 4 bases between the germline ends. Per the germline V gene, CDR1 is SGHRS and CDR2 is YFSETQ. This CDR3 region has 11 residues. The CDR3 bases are TGCGCCAGCCAGGACCAAGAGACCCAGTACTTC. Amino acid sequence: CASQDQETQYF.

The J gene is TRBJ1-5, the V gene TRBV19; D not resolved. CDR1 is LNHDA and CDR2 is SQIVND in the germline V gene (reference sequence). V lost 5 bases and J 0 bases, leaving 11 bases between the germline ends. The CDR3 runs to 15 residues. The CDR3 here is CASSPSSFSNQPQHF. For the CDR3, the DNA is TGTGCCAGTAGTCCCTCTTCCTTTAGCAATCAGCCCCAGCATTTT.

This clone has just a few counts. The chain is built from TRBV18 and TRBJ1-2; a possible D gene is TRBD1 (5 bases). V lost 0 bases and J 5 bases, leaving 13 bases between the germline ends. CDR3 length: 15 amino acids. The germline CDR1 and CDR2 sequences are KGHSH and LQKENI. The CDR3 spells CASSPPGVRMYGYTF. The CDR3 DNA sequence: TGTGCCAGCTCACCACCAGGGGTAAGGATGTATGGCTACACCTTC.

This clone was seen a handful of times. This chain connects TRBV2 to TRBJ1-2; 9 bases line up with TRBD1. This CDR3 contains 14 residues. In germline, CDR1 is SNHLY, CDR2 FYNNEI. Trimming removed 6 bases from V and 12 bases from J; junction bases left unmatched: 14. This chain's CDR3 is CASRENRGLSLDTF. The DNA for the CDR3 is TGTGCCAGCAGGGAAAACAGGGGGCTCTCCCTTGACACCTTC.

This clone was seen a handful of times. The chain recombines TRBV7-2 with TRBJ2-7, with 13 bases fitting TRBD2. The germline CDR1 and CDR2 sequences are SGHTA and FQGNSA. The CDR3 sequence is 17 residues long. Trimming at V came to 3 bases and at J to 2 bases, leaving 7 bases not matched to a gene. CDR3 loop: CASSFRLAGGGPYEQYF. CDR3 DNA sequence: TGTGCCAGCAGCTTTAGACTAGCGGGGGGCGGGCCCTACGAGCAGTACTTC.

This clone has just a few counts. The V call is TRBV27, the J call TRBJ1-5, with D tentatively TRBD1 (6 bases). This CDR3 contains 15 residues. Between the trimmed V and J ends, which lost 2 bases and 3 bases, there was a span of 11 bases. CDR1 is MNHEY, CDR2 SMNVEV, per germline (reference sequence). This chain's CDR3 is CASSLRPGHNQPQHF. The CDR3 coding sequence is TGTGCCAGCAGTTTACGCCCGGGACACAATCAGCCCCAGCATTTT.

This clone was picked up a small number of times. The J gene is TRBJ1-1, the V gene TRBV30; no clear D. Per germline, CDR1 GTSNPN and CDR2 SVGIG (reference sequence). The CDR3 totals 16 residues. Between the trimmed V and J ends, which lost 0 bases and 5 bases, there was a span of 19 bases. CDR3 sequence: CAWSVLLGRASTEAFF. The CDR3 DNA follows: TGTGCCTGGAGTGTACTTCTCGGGAGAGCGAGTACTGAAGCTTTCTTT.

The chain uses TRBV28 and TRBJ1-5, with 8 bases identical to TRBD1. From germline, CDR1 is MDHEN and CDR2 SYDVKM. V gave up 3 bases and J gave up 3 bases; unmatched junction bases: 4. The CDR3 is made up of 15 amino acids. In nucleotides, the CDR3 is TGTGCCAGCAGTTTGCTGGACAGGGACAATCAGCCCCAGCATTTT. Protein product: CASSLLDRDNQPQHF. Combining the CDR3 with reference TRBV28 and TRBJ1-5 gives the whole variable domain DVKVTQSSRYLVKRTGEKVFLECVQDMDHENMFWYRQDPGLGLRLIYFSYDVKMKEKGDIPEGYSVSREKKERFSLILESASTNQTSMYLCASSLLDRDNQPQHFGDGTRLSIL.

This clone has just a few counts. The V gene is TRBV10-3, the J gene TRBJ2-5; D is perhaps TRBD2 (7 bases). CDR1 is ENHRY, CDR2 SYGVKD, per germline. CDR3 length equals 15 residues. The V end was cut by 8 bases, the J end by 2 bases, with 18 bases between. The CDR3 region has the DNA TGTGCCATCGGGGGCGGGGGAAACCTACAAGAGACCCAGTACTTC. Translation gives CAIGGGGNLQETQYF.

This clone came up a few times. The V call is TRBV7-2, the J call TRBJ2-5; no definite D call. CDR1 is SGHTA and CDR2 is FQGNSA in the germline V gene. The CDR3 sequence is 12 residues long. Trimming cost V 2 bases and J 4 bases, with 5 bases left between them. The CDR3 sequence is CASSLLGETQYF. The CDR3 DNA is TGTGCCAGCAGCTTACTCGGAGAGACCCAGTACTTC.

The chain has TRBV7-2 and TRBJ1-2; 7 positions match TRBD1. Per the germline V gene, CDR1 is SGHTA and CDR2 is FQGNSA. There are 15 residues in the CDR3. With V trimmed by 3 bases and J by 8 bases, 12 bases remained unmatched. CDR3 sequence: CASSLFVVTGKGYTF. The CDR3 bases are TGTGCCAGCAGCTTGTTTGTGGTGACAGGGAAGGGCTACACCTTC.

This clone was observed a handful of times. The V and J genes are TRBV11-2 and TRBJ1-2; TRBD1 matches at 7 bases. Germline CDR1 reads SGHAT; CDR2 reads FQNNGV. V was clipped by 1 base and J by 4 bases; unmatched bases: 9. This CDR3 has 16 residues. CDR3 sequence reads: CASSLAGTARLYGYTF. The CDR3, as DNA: TGTGCCAGCAGCTTAGCCGGGACAGCACGACTCTATGGCTACACCTTC.

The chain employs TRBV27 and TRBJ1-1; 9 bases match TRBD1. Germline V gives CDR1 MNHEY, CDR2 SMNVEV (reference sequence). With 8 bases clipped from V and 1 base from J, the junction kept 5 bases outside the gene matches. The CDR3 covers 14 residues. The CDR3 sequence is CASRPDRGNTEAFF. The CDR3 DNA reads TGTGCCAGCCGCCCGGACAGGGGGAACACTGAAGCTTTCTTT.

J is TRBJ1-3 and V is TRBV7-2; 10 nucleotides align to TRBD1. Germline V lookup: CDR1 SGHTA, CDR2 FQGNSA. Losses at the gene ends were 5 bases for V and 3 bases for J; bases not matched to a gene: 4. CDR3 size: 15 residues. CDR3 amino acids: CASSPTGGDGNTIYF. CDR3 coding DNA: TGTGCCAGCAGCCCGACAGGGGGCGATGGAAACACCATATATTTT.

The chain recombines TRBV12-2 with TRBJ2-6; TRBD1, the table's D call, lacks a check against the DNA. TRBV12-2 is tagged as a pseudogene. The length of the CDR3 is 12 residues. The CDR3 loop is CASRCPDNVLTF. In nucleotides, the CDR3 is TGTGCAAGTCGCTGTCCAGACAACGTCCTGACTTTC.

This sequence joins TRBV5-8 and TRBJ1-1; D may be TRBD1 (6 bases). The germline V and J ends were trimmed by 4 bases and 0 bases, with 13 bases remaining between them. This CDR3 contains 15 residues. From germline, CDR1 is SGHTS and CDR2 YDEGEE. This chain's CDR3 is CASSTWTEMNTEAFF. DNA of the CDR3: TGTGCCAGCAGCACGTGGACAGAGATGAACACTGAAGCTTTCTTT.

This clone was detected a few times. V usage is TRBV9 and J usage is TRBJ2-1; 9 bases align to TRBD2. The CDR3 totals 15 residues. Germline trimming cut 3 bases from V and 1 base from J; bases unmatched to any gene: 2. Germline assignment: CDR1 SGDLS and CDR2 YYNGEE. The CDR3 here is CASSESGGSYNEQFF. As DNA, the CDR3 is TGTGCCAGCAGCGAGAGCGGGGGGTCCTACAATGAGCAGTTCTTC.

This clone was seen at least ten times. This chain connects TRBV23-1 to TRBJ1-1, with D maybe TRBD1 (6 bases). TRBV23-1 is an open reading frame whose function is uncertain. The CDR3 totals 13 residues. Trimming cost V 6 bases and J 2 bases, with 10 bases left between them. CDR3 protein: CASSRTVNTEAFF. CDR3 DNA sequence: TGCGCCAGCAGCCGGACAGTAAACACTGAAGCTTTCTTT.

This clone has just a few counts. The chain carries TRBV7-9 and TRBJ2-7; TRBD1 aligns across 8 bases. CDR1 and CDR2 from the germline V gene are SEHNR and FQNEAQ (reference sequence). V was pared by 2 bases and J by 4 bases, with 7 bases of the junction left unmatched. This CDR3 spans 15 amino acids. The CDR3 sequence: CASSLQGAITYEQYF. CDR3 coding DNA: TGTGCCAGCAGCTTACAGGGGGCCATTACTTACGAGCAGTACTTC.

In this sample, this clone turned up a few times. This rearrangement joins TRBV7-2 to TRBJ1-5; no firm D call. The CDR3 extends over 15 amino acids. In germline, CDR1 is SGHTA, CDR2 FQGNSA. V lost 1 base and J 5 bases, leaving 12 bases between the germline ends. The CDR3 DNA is TGTGCCAGCAGCTTAGTTCGCGACAATTATCAGCCCCAGCATTTT. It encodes CASSLVRDNYQPQHF. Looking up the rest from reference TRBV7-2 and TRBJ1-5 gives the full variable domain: GAGVSQSPSNKVTEKGKDVELRCDPISGHTALYWYRQSLGQGLEFLIYFQGNSAPDKSGLPSDRFSAERTGGSVSTLTIQRTQQEDSAVYLCASSLVRDNYQPQHFGDGTRLSIL.

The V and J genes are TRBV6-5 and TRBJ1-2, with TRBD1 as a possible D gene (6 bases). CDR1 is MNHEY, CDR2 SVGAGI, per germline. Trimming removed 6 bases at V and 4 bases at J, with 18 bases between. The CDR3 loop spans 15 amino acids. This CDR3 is CASSRDRPDLYGYTF. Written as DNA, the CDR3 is TGTGCCAGCAGCCGCGACAGGCCCGACCTCTATGGCTACACCTTC.

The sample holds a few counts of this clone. CDR3 DNA: TGTGCCAGCTCTCCCCGACAGACTTCCTACGAGCAGTACTTC. This sequence encodes CASSPRQTSYEQYF. The chain has TRBV18 and TRBJ2-7; tentatively, D is TRBD1 (5 bases). Trimming left V 6 bases short and J 1 base short, with 13 bases between. Germline CDR1 and CDR2: KGHSH and LQKENI. The CDR3 contains 14 residues. The full variable domain, with the rest looked up from reference TRBV18 and TRBJ2-7, is NAGVMQNPRHLVRRRGQEARLRCSPMKGHSHVYWYRQLPEEGLKFMVYLQKENIIDESGMPKERFSAEFPKEGPSILRIQQVVRGDSAAYFCASSPRQTSYEQYFGPGTRLTVT.

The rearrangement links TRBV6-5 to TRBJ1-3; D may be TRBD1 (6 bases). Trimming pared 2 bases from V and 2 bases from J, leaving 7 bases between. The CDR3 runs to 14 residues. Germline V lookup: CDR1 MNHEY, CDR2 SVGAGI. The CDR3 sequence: CASSYHRAGNTIYF. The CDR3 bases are TGTGCCAGCAGTTACCACAGGGCTGGAAACACCATATATTTT.

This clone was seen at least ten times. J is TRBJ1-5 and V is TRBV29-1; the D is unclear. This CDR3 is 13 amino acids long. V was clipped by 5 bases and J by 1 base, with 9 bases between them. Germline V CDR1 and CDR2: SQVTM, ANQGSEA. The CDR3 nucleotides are TGCAGCGTTCGGGGAGGGAGCAATCAGCCCCAGCATTTT. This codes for CSVRGGSNQPQHF.

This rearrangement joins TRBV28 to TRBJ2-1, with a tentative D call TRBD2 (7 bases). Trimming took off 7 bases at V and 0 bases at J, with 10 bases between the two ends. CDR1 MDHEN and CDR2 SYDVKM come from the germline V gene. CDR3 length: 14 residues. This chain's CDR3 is CASKGGASYNEQFF. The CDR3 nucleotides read TGTGCCAGCAAGGGGGGGGCCTCCTACAATGAGCAGTTCTTC.

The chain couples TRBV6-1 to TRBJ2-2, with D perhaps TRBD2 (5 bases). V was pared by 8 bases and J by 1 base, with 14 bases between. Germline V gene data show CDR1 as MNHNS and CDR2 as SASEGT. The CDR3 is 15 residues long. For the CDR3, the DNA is TGTGCCAGCCGAGAGGGTAGGCTGAACACCGGGGAGCTGTTTTTT. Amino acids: CASREGRLNTGELFF.

This chain's CDR3 is CASSASRGLAKNIQYF. CDR3 nucleotide sequence: TGTGCCAGCAGCGCCTCTCGCGGACTAGCCAAAAACATTCAGTACTTC. The V call is TRBV9, the J call TRBJ2-4; a possible D gene is TRBD2 (5 bases). CDR1 and CDR2 from the germline V gene are SGDLS and YYNGEE. CDR3 size: 16 residues. V was pared by 3 bases and J by 0 bases, with 13 bases between.

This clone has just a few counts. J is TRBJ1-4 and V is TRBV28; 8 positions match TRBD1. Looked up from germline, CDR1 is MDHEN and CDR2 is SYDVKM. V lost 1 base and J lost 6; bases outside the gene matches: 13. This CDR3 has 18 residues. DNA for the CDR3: TGTGCCAGCAGTTTATTCCGGACAGGGCGGGACTCGGATGAAAAACTGTTTTTT. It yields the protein CASSLFRTGRDSDEKLFF.